This T cell receptor (beta chain) was sequenced in a study of cytomegalovirus exposure and HLA in healthy donors. Study-wide background: Unique TCR beta sequences numbering around 110 million came from 150 million to 200 million T cells in an earlier analysis. Findings and caveats of the study: According to the study, 150 to 200 TCR beta chains were cytomegalovirus-associated. There were several of the most significant clusters that appeared linked to common viral pathogens in a later analysis.

PCR employed 60 Vbeta and 13 Jbeta primers. Study processing details: It was a later analysis that counted some 80 million unique TCR beta chains, of which roughly 11 million were shared. Sequencing used immunoSEQ multiplex PCR; TCRdb keeps in-frame clones, though not all of them. The V and J calls and clone size come from that table; D and trimming were worked out from the DNA. This sample has about 190,000 clones; about nine tenths occur once, and the top ten carry 1.1%. On this clone: Its target is not known.

The sequenced sample consisted of PBMCs. The sequence was obtained from a boy aged 2-15 years in good health and CMV-seronegative.

DNA of the CDR3: TGTGCCAGCAGCTCTGACAGGGGCCTTATGAACACTGAAGCTTTCTTT. Translating gives CASSSDRGLMNTEAFF. This chain joins TRBV7-9 and TRBJ1-1, with 8 bases fitting TRBD1. Germline V gene sequence: CDR1 SEHNR, CDR2 FQNEAQ (reference sequence). CDR3 size: 16 residues. V gave up 4 bases and J gave up 0 bases; unmatched junction bases: 7.